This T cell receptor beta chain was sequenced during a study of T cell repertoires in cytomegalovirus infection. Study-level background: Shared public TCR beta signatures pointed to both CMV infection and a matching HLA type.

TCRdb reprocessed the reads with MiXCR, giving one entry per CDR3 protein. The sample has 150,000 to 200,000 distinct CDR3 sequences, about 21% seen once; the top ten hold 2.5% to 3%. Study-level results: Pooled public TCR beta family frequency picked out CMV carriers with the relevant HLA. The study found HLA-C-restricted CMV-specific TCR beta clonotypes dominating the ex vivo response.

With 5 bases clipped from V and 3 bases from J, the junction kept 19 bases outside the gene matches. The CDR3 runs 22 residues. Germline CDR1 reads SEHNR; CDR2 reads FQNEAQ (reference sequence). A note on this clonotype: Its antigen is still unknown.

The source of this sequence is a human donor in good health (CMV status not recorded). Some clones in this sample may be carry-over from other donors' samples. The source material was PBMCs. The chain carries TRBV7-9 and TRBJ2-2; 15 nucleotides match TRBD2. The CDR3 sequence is CASSPPRGLAGGRRGYTGELFF. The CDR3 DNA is TGTGCCAGCAGCCCACCGCGGGGACTAGCGGGGGGCCGGAGAGGTTACACCGGGGAGCTGTTTTTT.